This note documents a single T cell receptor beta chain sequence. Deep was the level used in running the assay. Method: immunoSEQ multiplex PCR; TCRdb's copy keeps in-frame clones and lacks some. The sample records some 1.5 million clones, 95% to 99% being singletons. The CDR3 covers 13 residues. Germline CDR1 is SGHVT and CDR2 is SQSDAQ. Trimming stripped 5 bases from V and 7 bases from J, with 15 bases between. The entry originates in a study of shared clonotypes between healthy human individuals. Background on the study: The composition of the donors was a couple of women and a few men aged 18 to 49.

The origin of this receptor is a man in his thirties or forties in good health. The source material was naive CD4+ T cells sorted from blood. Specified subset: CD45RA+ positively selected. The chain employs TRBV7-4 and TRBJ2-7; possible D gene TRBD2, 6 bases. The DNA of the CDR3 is TGTGCCAGCAGCCGCAGCGGTCGGGGGGAGCAGTACTTC. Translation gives CASSRSGRGEQYF.